A single T cell receptor (beta chain) is shown here with its context. This specimen belongs to a study of blood T cell repertoires in COVID-19. Across the whole study: The analysed material was cDNA or gDNA that came from T cells, B-cell-depleted T cells, or PBMCs.

The CDR3 runs 13 residues. V was pared by 6 bases and J by 4 bases, with 15 bases between. CDR1 is SQVTM and CDR2 is ANQGSEA in the germline V gene. TCRdb's table, derived via immunoSEQ multiplex PCR, lists solely in-frame clones and lacks some. Among tens of thousands of clones listed, around 93% were seen once. The V and J genes are TRBV29-1 and TRBJ2-5, with D possibly being TRBD2 (6 bases). The sample was peripheral blood. This clonotype was obtained from a human donor with active COVID-19. The donor label of this sample is uncertain. The CDR3 loop reads CSVKKRRGETQYF. The CDR3 DNA reads as TGCAGCGTCAAGAAACGGAGGGGAGAGACCCAGTACTTC.